This is a list of T cell receptor beta chains from one sample in a study of blood T cell repertoires in COVID-19. Clones were read by immunoSEQ multiplex PCR, and TCRdb kept only the in-frame ones, dropping some. Of approximately 340,000 clones listed, around 83% are singletons. Sequencing used peripheral blood. These receptors all stem from a man aged 30-40 years with active or convalescent COVID-19. Both conserved end residues are part of each CDR3. D genes are given only for firm matches. Clone size, where shown, is once, few, many, or a class for clones that have expanded.

v_gene: TRBV6-1
d_gene: -
abundance: -
j_gene: TRBJ2-1
CDR3nt: TGTGCCAGCAGTGAATCGGGTAACAATGAGCAGTTCTTC
CDR3aa: CASSESGNNEQFF

v_gene: TRBV5-1
d_gene: TRBD2
abundance: -
j_gene: TRBJ2-2
CDR3nt: TGCGCCAGCAGCCGAGCGGGACTAGCGGGGAACACCGGGGAGCTGTTTTTT
CDR3aa: CASSRAGLAGNTGELFF

v_gene: TRBV11-2
d_gene: -
abundance: -
j_gene: TRBJ2-7
CDR3nt: TGTGCCAGCAGCTTCCGGTTCTACGAGCAGTACTTC
CDR3aa: CASSFRFYEQYF

v_gene: TRBV4-3
d_gene: -
abundance: few
j_gene: TRBJ2-3
CDR3nt: TGCGCCAGCAGCTCAAGGGACTTCCCAAGCACAGATACGCAGTATTTT
CDR3aa: CASSSRDFPSTDTQYF

v_gene: TRBV6-5
d_gene: TRBD2
abundance: -
j_gene: TRBJ2-7
CDR3nt: TGTGCCAGCAGGACTAGCGGGAACTCCTACGAGCAGTACTTC
CDR3aa: CASRTSGNSYEQYF

v_gene: TRBV6-2/TRBV6-3
d_gene: TRBD2
abundance: -
j_gene: TRBJ2-7
CDR3nt: TGTGCCAGCAGTATAGCGGGAGTCTACGAGCAGTACTTC
CDR3aa: CASSIAGVYEQYF

v_gene: TRBV25-1
d_gene: TRBD2
abundance: few
j_gene: TRBJ2-1
CDR3nt: TGTGCCAGCAGTATCTTAGCGGGAGTGAGGGAGCAGTTCTTC
CDR3aa: CASSILAGVREQFF

v_gene: TRBV7-6
d_gene: TRBD1
abundance: once
j_gene: TRBJ1-5
CDR3nt: TGTGCCAGCAGCCCGGGACAGGGGGCGGTTCAGCCCCAGCATTTT
CDR3aa: CASSPGQGAVQPQHF

v_gene: TRBV5-1
d_gene: -
abundance: -
j_gene: TRBJ1-1
CDR3nt: TGCGCCAGCAGCTTGGGTGCAGGGCTAAACACTGAAGCTTTCTTT
CDR3aa: CASSLGAGLNTEAFF

v_gene: TRBV2
d_gene: -
abundance: -
j_gene: TRBJ1-1
CDR3nt: TGTGCCAGCTTGGAGCGGAACACTGAAGCTTTCTTT
CDR3aa: CASLERNTEAFF

v_gene: TRBV4-3
d_gene: TRBD2
abundance: -
j_gene: TRBJ2-3
CDR3nt: TGCGCCAGCAGCCTAAAGACAGCGGGGGGAGCAGATACGCAGTATTTT
CDR3aa: CASSLKTAGGADTQYF

v_gene: TRBV6-6
d_gene: -
abundance: -
j_gene: TRBJ2-5
CDR3nt: TGTGCCAGCAGTTACCCGGGTGTAGTGGGCCAAGAGACCCAGTACTTC
CDR3aa: CASSYPGVVGQETQYF

v_gene: TRBV27
d_gene: -
abundance: -
j_gene: TRBJ1-1
CDR3nt: TGTGCCAGCAGCTGGGCCCAGAACACTGAAGCTTTCTTT
CDR3aa: CASSWAQNTEAFF

v_gene: TRBV7-2
d_gene: TRBD2
abundance: -
j_gene: TRBJ2-7
CDR3nt: TGTGCCAGCAGCTGGGAGCGAGCGGGGCTTTCCTACGAGCAGTACTTC
CDR3aa: CASSWERAGLSYEQYF

v_gene: TRBV30
d_gene: -
abundance: -
j_gene: TRBJ1-4
CDR3nt: TGTGCCTGGACGAGGGAGGACCAGAGCAAACTGTTTTTT
CDR3aa: CAWTREDQSKLFF

v_gene: TRBV6-5
d_gene: -
abundance: -
j_gene: TRBJ1-1
CDR3nt: TGTGCCAGCTCCCAAACGGGGGGCGCCGACACTGAAGCTTTCTTT
CDR3aa: CASSQTGGADTEAFF

v_gene: TRBV29-1
d_gene: TRBD1
abundance: -
j_gene: TRBJ1-1
CDR3nt: TGCAGCGTCGAGGGTGCAGGGGGCGTTTCTGGTGAAGCTTTCTTT
CDR3aa: CSVEGAGGVSGEAFF

v_gene: TRBV6-1
d_gene: -
abundance: -
j_gene: TRBJ1-6
CDR3nt: TGTGCCAGCAGTGAAGGGGGCGGGGGGCGAAATTCACCCCTCCACTTT
CDR3aa: CASSEGGGGRNSPLHF

v_gene: TRBV10-3
d_gene: -
abundance: few
j_gene: TRBJ1-5
CDR3nt: TGTGCCTTTCGGGTCTTCAATCAGCCCCAGCATTTT
CDR3aa: CAFRVFNQPQHF

v_gene: TRBV4-2
d_gene: -
abundance: once
j_gene: TRBJ1-3
CDR3nt: TGTGCCAGCAGCCAAGATCGGGGGTTTGGAAACACCATATATTTT
CDR3aa: CASSQDRGFGNTIYF

v_gene: TRBV25-1
d_gene: TRBD1
abundance: -
j_gene: TRBJ1-6
CDR3nt: TGTGCCAGCAGCCCCCCCGGGACAGCATATTCACCCCTCCACTTT
CDR3aa: CASSPPGTAYSPLHF

v_gene: TRBV2
d_gene: -
abundance: -
j_gene: TRBJ1-5
CDR3nt: TGTGCCAGCAGTGAGGGAGCATATAGCAATCAGCCCCAGCATTTT
CDR3aa: CASSEGAYSNQPQHF

v_gene: TRBV7-3
d_gene: -
abundance: once
j_gene: TRBJ2-3
CDR3nt: TGTGCCAGCAGCTTTCAGGCCACAGATACGCAGTATTTT
CDR3aa: CASSFQATDTQYF

v_gene: TRBV7-2
d_gene: -
abundance: few
j_gene: TRBJ2-1
CDR3nt: TGTGCCAGCAGCTTAGCCCCGGCGGGGCCGAACAATGAGCAGTTCTTC
CDR3aa: CASSLAPAGPNNEQFF

v_gene: TRBV28
d_gene: -
abundance: -
j_gene: TRBJ1-1
CDR3nt: TGTGCCAGCAGTTTTGGGGGCAACATGAACACTGAAGCTTTCTTT
CDR3aa: CASSFGGNMNTEAFF

v_gene: TRBV10-3
d_gene: TRBD1
abundance: -
j_gene: TRBJ1-6
CDR3nt: TGTGCCATCAGCGCGGACAGGGACCTTAATTCACCCCTCCACTTT
CDR3aa: CAISADRDLNSPLHF

v_gene: TRBV6-2/TRBV6-3
d_gene: -
abundance: -
j_gene: TRBJ2-1
CDR3nt: TGTGCCAGCAGTCAATCCGGGACTTCGAATGAGCAGTTCTTC
CDR3aa: CASSQSGTSNEQFF